This T cell receptor beta chain was recorded in a study of beta chain features in type 1 diabetes. The investigators reverse transcribed all of the isolated RNA, so they sequenced expressed TCRB transcripts. Here immunoSEQ multiplex PCR was the method, and the copy in TCRdb shows in-frame clones only, minus some. The sample has around 300,000 clones, approximately 14% seen once. Each of the sorted populations had a purity greater than 95%. Concerning this clone: Its target is not known.

Findings and limits, study-wide: The cDNA sequencing approach could over-represent high-TCR-expressing cells. Individuals with type 1 diabetes displayed fewer insertions and more deletions at VDJ junctions.

Germline V gives CDR1 MNHEY, CDR2 SVGAGI. The CDR3 is made up of 14 amino acids. With V trimmed by 6 bases and J by 2 bases, 3 bases remained unmatched. This sequence joins TRBV6-5 and TRBJ2-7; 11 nucleotides match TRBD1. This clonotype was obtained from a man aged 25 to 40 in good health. Material for sequencing was central memory CD4+ T cells from blood. The CDR3 sequence: CASSRTGGPYEQYF. The CDR3 bases are TGTGCCAGCAGCCGGACAGGGGGCCCCTACGAGCAGTACTTC.